This T cell receptor (beta chain) was recovered during a study of T-cell reconstitution after alpha-beta-depleted transplantation in children. Broader study findings: A year had passed since transplant, and T-cell counts and diversity by then came mostly from newly produced T cells. At day 60, the high TCRbeta diversity found in some patients originated from recipient T cells and thymic progenitors that had survived. In patients about two months after transplant, alpha-beta T cells reportedly arose from several hundred expanded graft clones.

The length of the CDR3 is 15 residues. Germline lookup yields CDR1 DFQATT and CDR2 SNEGSKA (reference sequence). To note about this clonotype: Its antigen is unidentified.

The library targeted TCRbeta and was prepared with unique molecular identifiers. TCRdb used MiXCR to reprocess the PCR reads, holding one entry per CDR3 protein. The sample has around 270,000 distinct CDR3 sequences; over 9.5% are singletons. The sample here was PBMCs, taken before TCRalphabeta/CD19-depleted stem cell transplant. This rearrangement joins TRBV20-1 to TRBJ2-6; TRBD1 aligns across 7 bases. This TCR derives from a boy less than two years old with acute myeloid leukemia, due to receive a stem cell transplant. The CDR3 DNA follows: TGCAGCTCCGGGACAGCACTCTCTGGGGCCAACGTCCTGACTTTC. It is translated as CSSGTALSGANVLTF.